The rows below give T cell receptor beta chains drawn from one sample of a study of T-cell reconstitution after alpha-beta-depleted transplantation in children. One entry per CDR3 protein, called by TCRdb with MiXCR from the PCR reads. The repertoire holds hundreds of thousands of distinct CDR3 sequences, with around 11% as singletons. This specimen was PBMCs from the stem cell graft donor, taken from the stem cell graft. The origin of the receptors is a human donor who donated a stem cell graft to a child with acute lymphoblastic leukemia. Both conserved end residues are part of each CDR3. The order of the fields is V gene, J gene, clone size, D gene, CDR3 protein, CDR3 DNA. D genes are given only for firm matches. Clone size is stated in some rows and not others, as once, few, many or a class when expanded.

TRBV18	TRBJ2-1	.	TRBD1	CASSPMGQGLHNEQFF	TGTGCCAGCTCACCGATGGGACAGGGCCTGCACAATGAGCAGTTCTTC
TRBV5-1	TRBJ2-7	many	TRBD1	CASSLEQGVAYEQYF	TGCGCCAGCAGCTTGGAACAGGGGGTCGCCTACGAGCAGTACTTC
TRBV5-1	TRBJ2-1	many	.	CASSLVGVSSYNEQFF	TGCGCCAGCAGCTTGGTGGGGGTGAGCTCCTACAATGAGCAGTTCTTC
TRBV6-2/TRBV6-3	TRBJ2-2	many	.	CASSSSRQNTGELFF	TGTGCCAGCAGTTCCAGTAGACAGAACACCGGGGAGCTGTTTTTT
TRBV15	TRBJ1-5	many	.	CATSRGKVTGNQPQHF	TGTGCCACCAGCAGGGGCAAAGTCACCGGGAATCAGCCCCAGCATTTT
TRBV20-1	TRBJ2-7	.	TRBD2	CSARAYPVLAGSSYEQYF	TGCAGTGCTAGAGCTTATCCGGTGCTAGCGGGGAGCTCCTACGAGCAGTACTTC
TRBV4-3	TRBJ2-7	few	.	CASSQETGLGNYEQYF	TGCGCCAGCAGCCAAGAAACCGGGCTAGGGAACTACGAGCAGTACTTC
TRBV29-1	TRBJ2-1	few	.	CSVSRQTSYNEQFF	TGCAGCGTTTCCCGCCAGACTAGCTACAATGAGCAGTTCTTC
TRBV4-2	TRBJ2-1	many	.	CASSQRDGAISYNEQFF	TGTGCCAGCAGCCAAAGAGACGGGGCTATCTCCTACAATGAGCAGTTCTTC
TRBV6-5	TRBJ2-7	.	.	CASSYYSGPSSYEQYF	TGTGCCAGCAGTTATTATAGCGGTCCTAGCTCCTACGAGCAGTACTTC
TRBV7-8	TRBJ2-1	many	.	CASSLLLYPGNEQFF	TGTGCCAGCAGCCTCTTACTATACCCTGGGAATGAGCAGTTCTTC
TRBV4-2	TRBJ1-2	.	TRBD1	CPPGGRIGPPSFYRNGYTF	TGTCCTCCAGGGGGTCGAATTGGGCCTCCCAGTTTCTATCGTAATGGCTACACCTTC
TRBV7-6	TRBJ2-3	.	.	CASSFKPAGLDSTDTQYF	TGTGCCAGCAGCTTCAAACCTGCGGGCCTGGATAGCACAGATACGCAGTATTTT
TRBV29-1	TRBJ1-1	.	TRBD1	CSVVPNTGAYTEAFF	TGCAGCGTGGTCCCCAACACAGGGGCTTACACTGAAGCTTTCTTT
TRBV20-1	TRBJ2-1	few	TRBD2	CSAGSGRYNEQFF	TGCAGTGCTGGGAGCGGGAGATACAATGAGCAGTTCTTC
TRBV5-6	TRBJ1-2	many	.	CASSLGGASRGYTF	TGTGCCAGCAGCTTGGGAGGGGCCAGTCGTGGCTACACCTTC
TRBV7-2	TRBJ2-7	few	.	CASSLDGFRAEQYF	TGTGCCAGCAGCTTAGACGGGTTCCGTGCCGAGCAGTACTTC
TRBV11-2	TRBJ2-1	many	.	CASSLGFYNEQFF	TGTGCCAGCAGCCTGGGGTTCTACAATGAGCAGTTCTTC
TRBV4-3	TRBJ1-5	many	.	CASSNNNQPQHF	TGCGCCAGCAGTAACAACAATCAGCCCCAGCATTTT
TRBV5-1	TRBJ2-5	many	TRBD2	CASSLVLAGEETQYF	TGCGCCAGCAGCTTGGTTCTAGCGGGGGAAGAGACCCAGTACTTC
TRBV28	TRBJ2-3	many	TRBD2	CASSLSSGNTDTQYF	TGTGCCAGCAGTTTATCTAGCGGGAACACAGATACGCAGTATTTT
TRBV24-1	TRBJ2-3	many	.	CATSDFVETSTDTQYF	TGTGCCACCAGTGATTTCGTGGAGACTAGCACAGATACGCAGTATTTT
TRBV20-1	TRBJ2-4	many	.	CSAPGTPSGRAKNIQYF	TGCAGTGCCCCCGGGACTCCTAGTGGGCGTGCCAAAAACATTCAGTACTTC
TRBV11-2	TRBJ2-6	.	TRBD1	CASSLVVRGGPDSSGANVLTF	TGTGCCAGCAGCTTAGTCGTAAGAGGGGGCCCTGATAGCTCTGGGGCCAACGTCCTGACTTTC
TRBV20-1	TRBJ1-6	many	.	CSAREQGAYNSPLHF	TGCAGTGCTAGAGAACAGGGCGCCTATAATTCACCCCTCCACTTT
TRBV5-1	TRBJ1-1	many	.	CASSLVSGPGATEAFF	TGCGCCAGCAGCTTGGTATCGGGGCCTGGAGCGACTGAAGCTTTCTTT